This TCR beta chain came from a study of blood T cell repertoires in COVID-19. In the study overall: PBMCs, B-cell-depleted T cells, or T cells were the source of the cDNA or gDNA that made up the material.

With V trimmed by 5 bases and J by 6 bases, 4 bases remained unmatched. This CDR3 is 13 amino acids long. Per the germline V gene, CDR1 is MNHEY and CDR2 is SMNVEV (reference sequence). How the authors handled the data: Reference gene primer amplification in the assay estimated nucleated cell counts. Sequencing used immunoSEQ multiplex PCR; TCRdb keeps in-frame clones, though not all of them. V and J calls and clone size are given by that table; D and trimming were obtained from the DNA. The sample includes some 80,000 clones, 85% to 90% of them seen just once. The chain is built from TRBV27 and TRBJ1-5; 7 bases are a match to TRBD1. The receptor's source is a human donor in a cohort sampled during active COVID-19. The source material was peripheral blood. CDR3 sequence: CASSTGAIQPQHF. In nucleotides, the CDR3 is TGTGCCAGCAGTACAGGGGCAATTCAGCCCCAGCATTTT.